These 9 T cell receptor beta chains were sequenced from one sample in a study of T cell repertoires in cytomegalovirus infection. TCRdb re-derived calls from the reads in MiXCR, one entry per CDR3 protein. The table has some 800,000 distinct CDR3 sequences, 25% to 35% seen once; the top ten hold around 13%. Antigens of these TCRs are unknown. This sample comprised cultured CD8+ T cells from PBMCs, obtained from culture after CMV antigen stimulation. These receptors came from a human donor in good health (CMV status not recorded). Some clones in this sample may be carry-over from other donors' samples.

This clonotype occurred many times. V and J are TRBV7-8 and TRBJ2-1; unclear D gene. The CDR3 consists of 13 residues. Trimming removed 5 bases from V and 5 bases from J, with 10 bases in between. Germline V CDR1 and CDR2: SGHVS, FQNEAQ. CDR3 region: CASSPDWNNEQFF. The CDR3 bases are TGTGCCAGCAGCCCCGACTGGAACAATGAGCAGTTCTTC.

This chain joins TRBV27 and TRBJ1-2, with D possibly matching TRBD1 (6 bases). Trimming shortened V by 5 bases and J by 0 bases, and 16 bases separated the two germline ends. This CDR3 is 16 amino acids long. The V gene's germline CDR1 is MNHEY and CDR2 SMNVEV (reference sequence). This CDR3 is CASSPVQGPTNYGYTF. CDR3 DNA sequence: TGTGCCAGCAGTCCCGTACAGGGCCCCACTAACTATGGCTACACCTTC.

For this clonotype: A much larger clone differs from this one at a single base, so this may be a read error. The rearrangement links TRBV7-2 to TRBJ1-2, with 7 bases fitting TRBD1. V shed 0 bases and J 7 bases; nucleotides not matched to a gene: 17. Germline CDR1 SGHTA, CDR2 FQGNSA. The CDR3 has 18 amino acids. CDR3 amino acids: CASSLALRGRGCDGGYTF. The CDR3 bases are TGTGCCAGCAGCTTAGCGCTTAGGGGCAGGGGGTGCGACGGTGGCTACACCTTC.

The rearrangement uses TRBV24-1 and TRBJ2-5; D is perhaps TRBD1 (6 bases). The V and J ends lost 4 bases and 5 bases respectively, with 13 bases between them. The CDR3 loop spans 14 amino acids. CDR1 is KGHDR and CDR2 is SFDVKD in the germline V gene. CDR3 amino acids: CATSDPYRDETQYF. The CDR3 region has the DNA TGTGCCACCAGTGACCCGTACAGGGACGAGACCCAGTACTTC.

This clonotype has just a few counts. The chain links TRBV11-1 to TRBJ2-5, with TRBD1 matching over 9 bases. Germline trimming cut 4 bases from V and 4 bases from J; bases unmatched to any gene: 10. Germline CDR1 reads SGHAT; CDR2 reads FQDESV (reference sequence). The CDR3 consists of 16 residues. The CDR3 loop reads CASSSPTHRGLETQYF. CDR3 bases: TGTGCCAGCAGCTCGCCGACACACAGGGGGCTAGAGACCCAGTACTTC.

In its sample, this clonotype was seen a few times. V is TRBV2 and J is TRBJ1-2; the D is unclear. CDR1 is SNHLY, CDR2 FYNNEI, per germline. V was pared by 8 bases and J by 0 bases, with 19 bases between. The CDR3 is made up of 16 amino acids. In nucleotides, the CDR3 is TGTGCCAGCGGAGATCGGGTCTACTCAGCTAACTATGGCTACACCTTC. Translation: CASGDRVYSANYGYTF. The full variable domain, rest sourced from reference TRBV2 and TRBJ1-2, is EPEVTQTPSHQVTQMGQEVILRCVPISNHLYFYWYRQILGQKVEFLVSFYNNEISEKSEIFDDQFSVERPDGSNFTLKIRSTKLEDSAMYFCASGDRVYSANYGYTFGSGTRLTVV.

The chain joins TRBV2 to TRBJ1-5, with 7 bases identical to TRBD1. After removal of 2 bases from V and 5 bases from J, the junction contained 3 bases not matched to a gene. Germline CDR1 is SNHLY and CDR2 is FYNNEI. This CDR3 region has 14 residues. In DNA form, the CDR3 reads TGTGCCAGCAGTGAAACAGGGGTAGATCAGCCCCAGCATTTT. As protein: CASSETGVDQPQHF.

The V call is TRBV5-4, the J call TRBJ2-2; possibly TRBD1 or TRBD2 for D (5 bases each). CDR3 length: 15 residues. V lost 3 bases, J lost 4 bases, and 13 bases lay in between. Germline CDR1 and CDR2: SGHNT and YYREEE (reference sequence). This CDR3 reads CASSWGPSATGELFF. CDR3 sequence (DNA): TGTGCCAGCAGCTGGGGACCCTCGGCCACCGGGGAGCTGTTTTTT.

This clonotype was observed many times. The chain recombines TRBV6-5 with TRBJ2-7, with TRBD2 matching over 8 bases. Per the germline V gene, CDR1 is MNHEY and CDR2 is SVGAGI. V lost 0 bases to trimming and J lost 6 bases; unmatched junction nucleotides: 4. This CDR3 spans 14 amino acids. CDR3 DNA: TGTGCCAGCAGTTACTCGAGCGGGGGAGGCGAGCAGTACTTC. It yields the protein CASSYSSGGGEQYF.